This section outlines one T cell receptor (beta chain) sequence together with its context. Its antigen is unknown. TCRdb independently ran MiXCR on the reads; one entry per CDR3 protein. The sample consists of about 700,000 distinct CDR3 sequences, about 33% of them appearing once. The ends lost 2 bases at V and 5 bases at J; junction bases unmatched: 8. Germline CDR1 LNHDA, CDR2 SQIVND (reference sequence). The CDR3 length is 16 residues. This record belongs to a study of T cell repertoires in cytomegalovirus infection. Study information: As its CMV epitopes, the study selected recently identified HLA-C-restricted and well-studied HLA-B-restricted targets. Matching HLA type, along with CMV infection, was indicated by public TCR beta signatures. Whole-study findings and limits: The study identified carriers of CMV plus the relevant HLA from cumulative public TCR beta family frequency. HLA-C-restricted CMV clonotypes gave the most frequent clonotype in two of eight donors.

This chain joins TRBV19 and TRBJ1-2; 10 bases fit TRBD1. The sequence was obtained from a human donor in good health (CMV status not recorded). Some clones in this sample may be carry-over from other donors' samples. The material sequenced was cultured PBMCs, taken from culture after CMV antigen stimulation. The CDR3 region has the DNA TGTGCCAGTAGTATAATGGGACAGGGGTCTCGGTATGGCTACACCTTC. Its translation is CASSIMGQGSRYGYTF.